This TCR beta chain was identified during a study of cytomegalovirus exposure and HLA in healthy donors. Trimming took 6 bases from V and 2 from J; bases not matched to a gene: 6. The CDR3 is made up of 14 amino acids. CDR1 MNHNY and CDR2 SVGAGI come from the germline V gene (reference sequence). TCRdb's copy holds only in-frame clones and misses some; the assay was immunoSEQ multiplex PCR. This table has some 160,000 clones, roughly 92% appearing once. The receptor was isolated from a man in his late teens or twenties in good health and CMV-seronegative. The material sequenced was PBMCs. The V and J genes are TRBV6-6 and TRBJ2-5; 7 bases line up with TRBD1. The CDR3 here is CASRKRDRQETQYF. In nucleotides, the CDR3 is TGTGCCAGCAGAAAAAGGGACAGACAAGAGACCCAGTACTTC.